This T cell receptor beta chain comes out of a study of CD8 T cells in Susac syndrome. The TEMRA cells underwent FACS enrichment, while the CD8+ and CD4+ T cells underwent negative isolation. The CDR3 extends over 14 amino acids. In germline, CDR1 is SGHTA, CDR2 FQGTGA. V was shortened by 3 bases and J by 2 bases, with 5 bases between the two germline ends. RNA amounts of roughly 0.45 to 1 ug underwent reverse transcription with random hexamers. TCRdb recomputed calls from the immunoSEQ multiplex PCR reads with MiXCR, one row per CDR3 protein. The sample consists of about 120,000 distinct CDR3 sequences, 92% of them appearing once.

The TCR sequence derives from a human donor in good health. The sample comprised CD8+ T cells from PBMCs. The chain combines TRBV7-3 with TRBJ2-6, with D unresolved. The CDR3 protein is CASSFSPGANVLTF. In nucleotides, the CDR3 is TGTGCCAGCAGCTTCTCACCTGGGGCCAACGTCCTGACTTTC.